The clone carrying this T cell receptor beta chain was recorded many times. The antigen is undetermined. Study-level findings and limits: Tumor memory CD4+ T cell TCR gene usage was found to cluster with blood and lymph node memory CD4+ cells and with lymph node naive CD4+ cells. The larger cohort examined one V-J beta rearrangement, not whole repertoires.

Constant-region reverse primers amplified full-length variable regions, followed by semi-nested Nested Universal Primer A PCR. In TCRdb, the 5' RACE reads were re-called with MiXCR into one record per CDR3 protein. The sample holds about 43,000 distinct CDR3 sequences, more than 20% seen once. Cells sorted as Tregs were CD4+, CD25+ and CD127-/low. This TCR was sampled from a female donor with breast cancer. Source material: Tregs sorted from a lymph node.

In DNA form, the CDR3 reads TGCAGTGCTAGAGATCTCCAGGGTGGTAATGAAAAACTGTTTTTT. Translation: CSARDLQGGNEKLFF. This chain links TRBV20-1 with TRBJ1-4; D possibly corresponds to TRBD1 (5 bases). Germline-derived CDR1 and CDR2 are DFQATT and SNEGSKA (reference sequence). V lost 0 bases, J lost 4 bases, and 12 bases lay in between. The CDR3 extends over 15 amino acids.